One T cell receptor beta chain is described in this entry. The antigen is not known. The data are from a study of PD-1 blockade in mismatch repair-deficient tumors. Time point: roughly 10-day in vitro stimulation with candidate neoantigen peptide 5. An approximately nine-day in vitro culture was run per each of about seven reactive peptides. Germline V gives CDR1 GTSNPN, CDR2 SVGIG (reference sequence). V gave up 7 bases and J gave up 0 bases, with 15 bases separating them. This CDR3 has 14 residues. Assay: immunoSEQ multiplex PCR; the TCRdb copy retains only in-frame clones and omits some. The data hold approximately 15,000 clones, with roughly four fifths observed a single time.

The sample was cells cultured in vitro, taken from a patient treated with pembrolizumab. The clonotype comes from an adult with mismatch repair-deficient cancer. The chain joins TRBV30 to TRBJ1-1; D gene unclear. The CDR3 coding sequence is TGTGCCTCCATAACCGACGGACTGAACACTGAAGCTTTCTTT. This encodes CASITDGLNTEAFF.